This TCR beta chain was sequenced in a study of blood T cells in healthy people across ages. Findings and limits, study-wide: Significant beta diversity loss was already apparent by age roughly 44, declining roughly linearly.

Comment on this clonotype: The target antigen is unknown.

With a J-beta primer mix and a sample-barcoded 5' primer, a second PCR ran 7 to 11 cycles. MiXCR, run by TCRdb on the 5' RACE reads, gives a single entry per CDR3 protein. The sample carries some 320,000 distinct CDR3 sequences, about 25% recorded once. Healthy Caucasians from Russia aged roughly 6 to 90 served as donors. CDR1 MDHEN and CDR2 SYDVKM come from the germline V gene. The CDR3 spans 14 residues. Trimming took 6 bases from V and 12 from J; bases not matched to a gene: 12. Sequenced material: blood. This TCR derives from a woman between 65 and 79 years old in good health. The genes are TRBV28 and TRBJ2-1; 9 bases are a match to TRBD2. The CDR3 nucleotides read TGTGCCAGCAGGGGGACTAGCCCCGGTTTGTCGCAGTTCTTC. Translating it yields CASRGTSPGLSQFF.